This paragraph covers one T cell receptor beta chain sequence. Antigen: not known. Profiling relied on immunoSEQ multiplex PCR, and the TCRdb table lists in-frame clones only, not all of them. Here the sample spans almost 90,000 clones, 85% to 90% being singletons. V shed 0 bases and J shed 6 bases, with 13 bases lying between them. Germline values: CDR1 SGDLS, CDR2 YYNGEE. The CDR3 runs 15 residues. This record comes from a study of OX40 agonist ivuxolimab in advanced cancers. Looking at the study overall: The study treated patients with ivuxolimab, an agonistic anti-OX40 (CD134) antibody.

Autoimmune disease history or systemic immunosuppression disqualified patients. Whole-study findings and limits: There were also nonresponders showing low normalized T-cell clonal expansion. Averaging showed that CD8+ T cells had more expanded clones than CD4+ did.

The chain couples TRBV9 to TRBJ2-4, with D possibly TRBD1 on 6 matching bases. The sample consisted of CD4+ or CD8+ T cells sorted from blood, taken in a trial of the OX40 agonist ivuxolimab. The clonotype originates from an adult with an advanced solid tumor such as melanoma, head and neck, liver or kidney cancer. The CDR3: CASSVDTGSLNIQYF. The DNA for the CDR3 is TGTGCCAGCAGCGTAGATACAGGGAGTTTAAACATTCAGTACTTC.